The clone carrying this T cell receptor (beta chain) was recorded at least ten times. Antigen: not known. CDR3 length: 16 amino acids. Germline-derived CDR1 and CDR2 are SGHVS and FNYEAQ. V gave up 1 base and J gave up 7 bases; unmatched junction bases: 5. The sample originates from a study of early T cells in non-severe SARS-CoV-2 infection. Overall study results and limits: VDJdb-based matching was biased toward anti-spike CD8 responses and missed private and CD4 specificities.

TCRdb reprocessed the 5' RACE reads with MiXCR, giving one entry per CDR3 protein. The sample contains 20,000 to 25,000 distinct CDR3 sequences, around 3.5% of which appear only once. This rearrangement joins TRBV7-6 to TRBJ2-3; 13 bases agree with TRBD2. The sequencing sample was made of whole blood. The clonotype comes from an adult who was a healthcare worker with PCR-confirmed SARS-CoV-2 infection or an uninfected control (not recorded which). CDR3 protein: CASSLGTSGRGNTQYF. The CDR3 nucleotides are TGTGCCAGCAGCTTAGGAACTAGCGGGAGGGGAAATACGCAGTATTTT.